Presented here are 21 T cell receptor beta chains from one specimen sequenced in a study of cytomegalovirus exposure and HLA in healthy donors. 60 Vbeta and 13 Jbeta primers were used in PCR. Produced via immunoSEQ multiplex PCR; TCRdb's table is partial and in-frame only. Of around 200,000 clones detected, 65% to 80% appear once; the ten largest clones hold about 5%. The specimen was PBMCs. The receptor set was obtained from a man aged 25-45 years in good health and CMV-seropositive.

The CDR3 sequence is CASSVHVGANTGELFF. CDR3 sequence (DNA): TGTGCCAGCAGCGTACACGTGGGAGCAAATACCGGGGAGCTGTTTTTT. The chain links TRBV9 to TRBJ2-2; weak D call: TRBD2 (5 bases). In germline, CDR1 is SGDLS, CDR2 YYNGEE. CDR3 length equals 16 residues. Trimming left V 1 base short and J 5 bases short, with 15 bases between.

This clone was seen once. The gene calls are TRBV25-1 and TRBJ1-2; tentative D call: TRBD1 (5 bases). The V and J ends lost 3 bases and 6 bases respectively, with 23 bases between them. The CDR3 covers 17 residues. Germline V gives CDR1 MGHDK, CDR2 SYGVNS. The CDR3 sequence is CASSDRALGALIDGYTF. CDR3 sequence (DNA): TGTGCCAGCAGTGACAGGGCTCTAGGAGCTCTCATCGATGGCTACACCTTC.

This sequence joins TRBV30 and TRBJ1-4; 9 bases fit TRBD1. The CDR3 length is 14 residues. Trimming cost V 3 bases and J 8 bases; bases outside gene matches: 7. The germline V gene has CDR1 GTSNPN and CDR2 SVGIG (reference sequence). For the CDR3, the DNA is TGTGCCTGGAGCTGGGGACAGGGTGGGGAAAAACTGTTTTTT. Amino acids: CAWSWGQGGEKLFF. Supplemented by reference TRBV30 and TRBJ1-4, the full variable domain reads SQTIHQWPATLVQPVGSPLSLECTVEGTSNPNLYWYRQAAGRGLQLLFYSVGIGQISSEVPQNLSASRPQDRQFILSSKKLLLSDSGFYLCAWSWGQGGEKLFFGSGTQLSVL.

This rearrangement joins TRBV2 to TRBJ2-7, with a tentative D call TRBD2 (6 bases). Germline CDR1 is SNHLY and CDR2 is FYNNEI. The CDR3 totals 14 residues. With 6 bases removed from V and 6 bases from J, the gap between germline ends came to 18 bases. The CDR3 DNA sequence: TGTGCCAGCAGCTGGGAGCAGGGAGGATCCGAGCAGTACTTC. This gives the protein CASSWEQGGSEQYF.

This clone was observed a few times. The junction differs from germline at one of its ends, possibly a read error. The CDR3, as DNA: TGTTCCAGCAGCCCCTGGGGGACTCCTACCTACGAGCAGTACTTC. This sequence encodes CSSSPWGTPTYEQYF. The chain joins TRBV7-9 to TRBJ2-7, with a weak D call TRBD2 (6 bases). CDR1 SEHNR and CDR2 FQNEAQ come from the germline V gene (reference sequence). The CDR3 consists of 15 residues.

This clone has more than one count but fewer than ten. This chain's CDR3 is CASSPGSGTSTDTQYF. DNA for the CDR3: TGTGCCAGCTCACCCGGTAGCGGGACATCCACAGATACGCAGTATTTT. The gene calls are TRBV18 and TRBJ2-3; 8 bases fit TRBD2. V shed 3 bases, J shed 2 bases, and the junction held 7 bases outside the gene matches. CDR3 length: 16 residues. From germline, CDR1 is KGHSH and CDR2 LQKENI.

The chain links TRBV7-9 to TRBJ2-5; the D gene is possibly TRBD2 (6 bases). Germline V gene data show CDR1 as SEHNR and CDR2 as FQNEAQ (reference sequence). The CDR3 sequence is 15 residues long. The V end was cut by 4 bases, the J end by 1 base, with 13 bases between. CDR3 sequence (DNA): TGTGCCAGCAGCTCTTCAGCGGGTTTCCAAGAGACCCAGTACTTC. Its translation: CASSSSAGFQETQYF.

This clone is a singleton in its sample. J is TRBJ1-1 and V is TRBV30, with 8 bases fitting TRBD1. V dropped 3 bases and J dropped 2; count of bases not matched to a gene: 11. The germline gives CDR1 GTSNPN, CDR2 SVGIG (reference sequence). CDR3 length equals 16 residues. CDR3 protein: CAWRGAGGFLNTEAFF. The CDR3 DNA is TGTGCCTGGAGAGGGGCAGGGGGCTTCCTAAACACTGAAGCTTTCTTT.

This clone was seen a handful of times. This sequence joins TRBV9 and TRBJ2-1, with D possibly TRBD1 on 6 matching bases. The CDR3 length is 16 residues. Germline V gene data show CDR1 as SGDLS and CDR2 as YYNGEE. Trimming left V 3 bases short and J 4 bases short, with 17 bases between. The CDR3 loop is CASSEIGQHFYNEQFF. The CDR3 coding sequence is TGTGCCAGCAGCGAGATCGGACAGCATTTTTACAATGAGCAGTTCTTC.

The rearrangement uses TRBV12-1 and TRBJ2-7; the table's D gene call, TRBD1, was not cross checked with the DNA. TRBV12-1 is a pseudogene. This CDR3 is built from 14 residues. The CDR3 DNA reads TGTGCCAGCAGCTTGGGGACAGGGGGGTACGAGCAGTACTTC. Protein product: CASSLGTGGYEQYF.

CDR3 in DNA: TGTGCCAGCAGAATGACTAGCGGGGACTACGAGCAGTACTTC. Residues: CASRMTSGDYEQYF. The V call is TRBV25-1, the J call TRBJ2-5, with TRBD2 matching 11 bases. The J call may be mistaken, given a closer DNA end match to TRBJ2-7. This CDR3 contains 14 residues. Germline CDR1 is MGHDK and CDR2 is SYGVNS.

This clone has a single count. This sequence joins TRBV27 and TRBJ2-1, with D tentatively TRBD2 (5 bases). The germline V gene has CDR1 MNHEY and CDR2 SMNVEV (reference sequence). The CDR3 has 14 amino acids. Trimming pared 2 bases from V and 9 bases from J, leaving 14 bases between. CDR3 protein: CASSLGGRGLEQFF. CDR3 DNA: TGTGCCAGCAGTTTAGGCGGCCGAGGACTTGAGCAGTTCTTC.

This clone was detected a few times. The chain uses TRBV29-1 and TRBJ2-7; the match to TRBD2 covers 11 bases. Trimming removed 6 bases from V and 2 bases from J; junction bases left unmatched: 9. Germline V gene lookup returns CDR1 SQVTM and CDR2 ANQGSEA. This CDR3 contains 15 residues. The CDR3 DNA is TGCAGCGTAGCCACCGGGACTAGCGGAACCTACGAGCAGTACTTC. Protein sequence: CSVATGTSGTYEQYF.

A remark on this clone: Different DNA sequences within this sample yield the same CDR3. In DNA, the CDR3 is TGCGCCAGCAGTCAATTAAGGGGACTAGCGGGAGGACTTTTCACAGATACGCAGTATTTT. Protein sequence: CASSQLRGLAGGLFTDTQYF. The chain combines TRBV23-1 with TRBJ2-3; 15 bases agree with TRBD2. TRBV23-1 is assigned to the ORF class and has an uncertain function. The CDR3 covers 20 residues. Germline trimming cut 1 base from V and 2 bases from J; bases unmatched to any gene: 10.

The genes are TRBV28 and TRBJ2-2; D possibly corresponds to TRBD2 (6 bases). The CDR3 has 14 amino acids. Germline CDR1 reads MDHEN; CDR2 reads SYDVKM. Trimming took 10 bases from V and 1 from J, leaving 13 bases between them. The CDR3 spells CAITGLLNTGELFF. The CDR3 bases are TGTGCCATTACGGGACTCCTGAACACCGGGGAGCTGTTTTTT.

The genes are TRBV5-6 and TRBJ2-3, with D perhaps matching TRBD1 (6 bases). V lost 1 base, J lost 2 bases, and 14 bases lay in between. The CDR3 totals 16 residues. CDR1 and CDR2 from the germline V gene are SGHDT and YYEEEE. As DNA, the CDR3 is TGTGCCAGCAGCTTGCGAGTAACAGGGTACACAGATACGCAGTATTTT. Its translation: CASSLRVTGYTDTQYF.

A single count supports this clone. The chain is built from TRBV27 and TRBJ2-2; D remains ambiguous. V dropped 0 bases and J dropped 4 bases, with 3 bases sitting between them. CDR3 length: 13 amino acids. Germline lookup yields CDR1 MNHEY and CDR2 SMNVEV (reference sequence). The DNA for the CDR3 is TGTGCCAGCAGTTTATCGGCCACCGGGGAGCTGTTTTTT. It specifies CASSLSATGELFF.

The chain has TRBV19 and TRBJ2-1, with TRBD2 matching 12 bases. J lost 7 bases, V lost 5 bases, and 6 bases had no gene match. CDR1 is LNHDA and CDR2 is SQIVND in the germline V gene (reference sequence). The CDR3 runs 15 residues. CDR3 coding DNA: TGTGCCAGTAGTGCACTAGCGGGAGGTATGAATGAGCAGTTCTTC. Its translation is CASSALAGGMNEQFF.

The chain employs TRBV7-2 and TRBJ1-2; D unclear. CDR1 is SGHTA and CDR2 is FQGNSA in the germline V gene. There are 13 residues in the CDR3. Trimming shortened V by 2 bases and J by 6 bases, and 10 bases separated the two germline ends. This CDR3 reads CASSLLGRNGYTF. The CDR3 DNA reads TGTGCCAGCAGCTTACTAGGAAGAAATGGCTACACCTTC.

The chain employs TRBV30 and TRBJ1-5; D remains ambiguous. This CDR3 is 13 amino acids long. V was trimmed by 2 bases and J by 5 bases, leaving 10 bases between them. The germline gives CDR1 GTSNPN, CDR2 SVGIG (reference sequence). The CDR3 is CAWSIFIDQPQHF. CDR3 sequence (DNA): TGTGCCTGGAGTATTTTTATAGATCAGCCCCAGCATTTT.

This chain joins TRBV11-2 and TRBJ2-7; 7 positions agree with TRBD2. The CDR3 is 14 amino acids. Germline CDR1 is SGHAT and CDR2 is FQNNGV. V trimming: 3 bases; J trimming: 2 bases; junction bases outside the gene matches: 4. This chain's CDR3 is CASSLGGVTYEQYF. The CDR3 bases are TGTGCCAGCAGCTTGGGGGGGGTGACCTACGAGCAGTACTTC.